A single T cell receptor (beta chain) is shown here with its context. Its antigen is not identified. This may be a read error, as it is one base from a much larger clone. TCRdb re-analysed the PCR reads in MiXCR, keeping a single row per CDR3 protein. The sample holds about 640,000 distinct CDR3 sequences, 15% to 20% seen once. This specimen belongs to a study of molecular identifiers for immune sequencing clone quantification. Study observations and caveats: The study found clones above 20 RNA copies held over 99% of effector molecules and under 1% in naive cells.

Sequencing was carried out using naive CD8+ T cells from blood, with Jurkat cell RNA spiked in. Subset noted: FACS-sorted CD8+CD4-CCR7+CD45RA+ naive T cells. This TCR derives from a human donor in good health. Some libraries in this study had Jurkat cell RNA spiked in.

DNA for the CDR3: TGTGCCAGCAGCTTAGACCACGGGCCCCGTTATGAAGCTTTCTTT. It is translated as CASSLDHGPRYEAFF. V is TRBV7-9 and J is TRBJ1-1, with D hard to call. This CDR3 comprises 15 residues. Trimming cost V 1 base and J 7 bases, with 16 bases left between them. CDR1 SEHNR and CDR2 FQNEAQ come from the germline V gene (reference sequence). The whole variable domain, filled in from reference TRBV7-9 and TRBJ1-1, reads DTGVSQNPRHKITKRGQNVTFRCDPISEHNRLYWYRQTLGQGPEFLTYFQNEAQLEKSRLLSDRFSAERPKGSFSTLEIQRTEQGDSAMYLCASSLDHGPRYEAFFGQGTRLTVV.